The clone carrying this T cell receptor beta chain has a single count. Its antigen is undetermined. The data were taken from a study of cytomegalovirus exposure and HLA in healthy donors. Whole-study results and caveats: According to the study, roughly 160 TCR beta chains were cytomegalovirus-associated. CMV serostatus alone was available as immune exposure information.

This PCR relied on a set of 60 Vbeta primers and 13 Jbeta primers. The protocol was immunoSEQ multiplex PCR, while the TCRdb copy is restricted to in-frame clones and leaves out a portion. The sample includes approximately 170,000 clones, 81% of them seen just once. Trimming removed 6 bases from V and 4 bases from J, with 13 bases in between. This CDR3 has 14 amino acids. Germline V gives CDR1 KGHSH, CDR2 LQKENI. The receptor's source is a man aged 45 to 65 in good health and CMV-seropositive. The genes are TRBV18 and TRBJ1-5, with D perhaps matching TRBD1 (5 bases). The specimen was PBMCs. The CDR3: CASSAGRLNQPQHF. CDR3 nucleotides: TGTGCCAGCTCGGCGGGACGGCTGAATCAGCCCCAGCATTTT.